The text below deals with one T cell receptor beta chain. The CDR3 is made up of 15 amino acids. The V and J ends lost 0 bases and 7 bases respectively, with 13 bases between them. Germline lookup yields CDR1 ENHRY and CDR2 SYGVKD. The sample comes from a study of shared clonotypes between healthy human individuals. This table comes from immunoSEQ multiplex PCR, and its TCRdb copy is limited to in-frame clones, with some not included. The top ten hold about 1.5% of the sample, which has some 1 million clones, 60% to 80% seen once. Sequencing used memory CD4+ T cells sorted from blood. Specified subset: CD45RA-negative fraction. V and J are TRBV10-3 and TRBJ2-1; D is ambiguous. The TCR comes from a young man in good health. CDR3 amino acids: CAISESGYLRNEQFF. The CDR3 coding sequence is TGTGCCATCAGTGAGTCGGGCTACCTTAGGAATGAGCAGTTCTTC.